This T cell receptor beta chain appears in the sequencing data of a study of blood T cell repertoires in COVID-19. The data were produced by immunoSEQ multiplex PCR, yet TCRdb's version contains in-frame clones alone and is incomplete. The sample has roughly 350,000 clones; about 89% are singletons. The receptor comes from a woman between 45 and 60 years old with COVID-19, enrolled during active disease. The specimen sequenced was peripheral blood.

In DNA form, the CDR3 reads TGTGCCAGCAGCTTACCGGACAGACTCTCCTACGAGCAGTACTTC. Translated: CASSLPDRLSYEQYF. The chain is built from TRBV7-2 and TRBJ2-7; D might be TRBD1 (6 bases). The germline V gene has CDR1 SGHTA and CDR2 FQGNSA. The germline V and J ends were trimmed by 2 bases and 0 bases, with 11 bases remaining between them. The CDR3 contains 15 residues.